What follows are 7 T cell receptor beta chains derived from one specimen sequenced in a study of T cells after posttransplantation cyclophosphamide. The data were produced by immunoSEQ multiplex PCR, yet TCRdb's version contains in-frame clones alone and is incomplete. The repertoire holds about 47,000 clones, with 85% to 95% as singletons. Material for sequencing was PBMCs. These receptors originate from a woman between 50 and 59 years old in good health and a related stem cell transplant donor.

In its sample, this clone is medium-sized. V is TRBV9 and J is TRBJ2-1; D may be TRBD2 (5 bases). V was trimmed by 0 bases and J by 10 bases, leaving 11 bases between them. This CDR3 spans 13 amino acids. From germline, CDR1 is SGDLS and CDR2 YYNGEE. The CDR3 coding sequence is TGTGCCAGCAGCGTAGCCGACTATGAGGAGCAGTTCTTC. Protein sequence: CASSVADYEEQFF.

V gene TRBV2 combines with J gene TRBJ2-2, with D perhaps TRBD2 (6 bases). Germline lookup yields CDR1 SNHLY and CDR2 FYNNEI. V shed 8 bases and J shed 8 bases, with 18 bases lying between them. There are 14 residues in the CDR3. CDR3 coding DNA: TGTGCCAGCCGGGGACTGAACGGGATAGGGGAGCTGTTTTTT. Translated, it gives CASRGLNGIGELFF. The full variable domain, rest sourced from reference TRBV2 and TRBJ2-2, is EPEVTQTPSHQVTQMGQEVILRCVPISNHLYFYWYRQILGQKVEFLVSFYNNEISEKSEIFDDQFSVERPDGSNFTLKIRSTKLEDSAMYFCASRGLNGIGELFFGEGSRLTVL.

This clone was detected once. The gene calls are TRBV6-1 and TRBJ2-6; D is possibly TRBD2 (6 bases). CDR1 and CDR2 (germline): MNHNS, SASEGT. Trimming took 8 bases from V and 1 from J, leaving 9 bases between them. The length of the CDR3 is 14 residues. The CDR3 protein is CASGRGSGANVLTF. The CDR3, as DNA: TGTGCCAGCGGGCGGGGTTCTGGGGCCAACGTCCTGACTTTC.

The chain couples TRBV4-2 to TRBJ1-3; 8 positions match TRBD1. The length of the CDR3 is 17 residues. After removal of 1 base from V and 0 bases from J, the junction contained 5 bases not matched to a gene. The V gene's germline CDR1 is LGHNA and CDR2 YNFKEQ. The CDR3 is CASSQGGDRSSGNTIYF. CDR3 DNA: TGTGCCAGCAGCCAAGGGGGGGACAGGAGCTCTGGAAACACCATATATTTT.

This CDR3 is CASSRTGNYNEQFF. The CDR3 DNA reads as TGTGCCAGCAGCAGGACAGGGAACTACAATGAGCAGTTCTTC. The J gene is TRBJ2-1, the V gene TRBV6-4; 8 nucleotides match TRBD1. CDR1 MRHNA and CDR2 SNTAGT come from the germline V gene. The V segment lost 6 bases and the J segment 3 bases; nucleotides outside the gene matches: 4. The CDR3 runs 14 residues.

The genes are TRBV11-3 and TRBJ2-3; D perhaps matches TRBD2 (6 bases). Trimming removed 0 bases at V and 4 bases at J, with 11 bases between. CDR3 length: 15 amino acids. Germline CDR1 is SGHNT and CDR2 is YENEEA. CDR3 amino acids: CASSLDPEGSDTQYF. Written as DNA, the CDR3 is TGTGCCAGCAGCTTAGATCCGGAGGGTTCAGATACGCAGTATTTT.

This chain uses TRBV19 with TRBJ2-7, with 8 positions matching TRBD1. The germline CDR1 and CDR2 sequences are LNHDA and SQIVND (reference sequence). This CDR3 has 15 amino acids. The V and J ends lost 6 bases and 2 bases, in that order; junction bases with no gene match: 9. This CDR3 is CASRSHGQGAYEQYF. CDR3 DNA: TGTGCCAGTAGGTCCCATGGACAGGGAGCCTACGAGCAGTACTTC. The full variable domain, completed using reference TRBV19 and TRBJ2-7, is DGGITQSPKYLFRKEGQNVTLSCEQNLNHDAMYWYRQDPGQGLRLIYYSQIVNDFQKGDIAEGYSVSREKKESFPLTVTSAQKNPTAFYLCASRSHGQGAYEQYFGPGTRLTVT.